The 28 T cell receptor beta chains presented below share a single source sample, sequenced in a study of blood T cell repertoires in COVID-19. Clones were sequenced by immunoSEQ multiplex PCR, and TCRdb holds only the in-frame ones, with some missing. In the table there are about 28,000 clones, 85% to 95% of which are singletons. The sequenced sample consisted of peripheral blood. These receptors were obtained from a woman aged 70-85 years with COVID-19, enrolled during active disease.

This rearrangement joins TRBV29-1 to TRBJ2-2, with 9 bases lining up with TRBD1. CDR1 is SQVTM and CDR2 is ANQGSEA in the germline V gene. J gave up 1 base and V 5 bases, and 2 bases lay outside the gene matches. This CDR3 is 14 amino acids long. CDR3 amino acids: CSVPGQGNTGELFF. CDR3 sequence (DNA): TGCAGCGTTCCGGGACAGGGGAACACCGGGGAGCTGTTTTTT.

The CDR3 spells CAISESEMGQLGYGYTF. CDR3 nucleotides: TGTGCCATCAGTGAGTCAGAAATGGGACAGTTGGGCTATGGCTACACCTTC. The chain uses TRBV10-3 and TRBJ1-2; 7 positions match TRBD1. The V segment lost 0 bases and the J segment 4 bases; nucleotides outside the gene matches: 11. The CDR3 contains 17 residues. Germline-derived CDR1 and CDR2 are ENHRY and SYGVKD.

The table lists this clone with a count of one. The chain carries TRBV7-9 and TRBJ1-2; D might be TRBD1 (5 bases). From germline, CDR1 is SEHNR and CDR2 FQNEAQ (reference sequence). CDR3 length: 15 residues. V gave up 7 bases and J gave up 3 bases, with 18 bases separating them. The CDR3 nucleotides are TGTGCCAGCACGGACACCCTCCTAATCTACTATGGCTACACCTTC. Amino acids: CASTDTLLIYYGYTF.

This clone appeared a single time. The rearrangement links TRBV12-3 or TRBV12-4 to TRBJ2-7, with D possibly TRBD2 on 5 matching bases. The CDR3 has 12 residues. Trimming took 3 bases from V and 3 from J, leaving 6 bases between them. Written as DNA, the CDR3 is TGTGCCAGCAGTTTCGAGGGCTACGAGCAGTACTTC. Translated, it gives CASSFEGYEQYF.

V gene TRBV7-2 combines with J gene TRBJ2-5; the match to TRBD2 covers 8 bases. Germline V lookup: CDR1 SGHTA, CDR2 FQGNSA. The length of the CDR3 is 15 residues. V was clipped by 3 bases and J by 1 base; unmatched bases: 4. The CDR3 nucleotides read TGTGCCAGCAGCTTCGGCGGGGGGATCCAAGAGACCCAGTACTTC. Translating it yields CASSFGGGIQETQYF.

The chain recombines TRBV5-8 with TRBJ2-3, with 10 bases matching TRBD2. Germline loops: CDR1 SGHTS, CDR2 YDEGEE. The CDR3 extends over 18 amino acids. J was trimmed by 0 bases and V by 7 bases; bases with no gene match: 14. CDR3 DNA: TGTGCCAGCCCCTCCCCACCGGGACTAGCGCCCAGCACAGATACGCAGTATTTT. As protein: CASPSPPGLAPSTDTQYF.

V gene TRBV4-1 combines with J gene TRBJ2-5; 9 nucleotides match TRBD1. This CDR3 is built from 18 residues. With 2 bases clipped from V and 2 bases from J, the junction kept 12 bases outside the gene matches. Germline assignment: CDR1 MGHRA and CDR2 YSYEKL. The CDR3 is CASSQLPGQGSGQETQYF. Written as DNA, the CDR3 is TGCGCCAGCAGCCAACTTCCGGGACAGGGATCGGGGCAAGAGACCCAGTACTTC.

The CDR3: CASSRQSPNTGELFF. The DNA for the CDR3 is TGTGCCAGCAGCAGACAGTCCCCGAACACCGGGGAGCTGTTTTTT. J is TRBJ2-2 and V is TRBV7-8; tentatively, D is TRBD1 (5 bases). Trimming cost V 5 bases and J 0 bases, with 10 bases left between them. Germline V gene sequence: CDR1 SGHVS, CDR2 FQNEAQ. This CDR3 has 15 residues.

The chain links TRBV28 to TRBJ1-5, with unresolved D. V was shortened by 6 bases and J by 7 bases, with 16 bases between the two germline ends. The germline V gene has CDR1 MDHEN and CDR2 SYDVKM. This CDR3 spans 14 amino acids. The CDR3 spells CASSDTGVWQPQHF. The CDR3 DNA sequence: TGTGCCAGCAGCGATACGGGAGTCTGGCAGCCCCAGCATTTT. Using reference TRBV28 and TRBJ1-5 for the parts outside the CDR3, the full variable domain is DVKVTQSSRYLVKRTGEKVFLECVQDMDHENMFWYRQDPGLGLRLIYFSYDVKMKEKGDIPEGYSVSREKKERFSLILESASTNQTSMYLCASSDTGVWQPQHFGDGTRLSIL.

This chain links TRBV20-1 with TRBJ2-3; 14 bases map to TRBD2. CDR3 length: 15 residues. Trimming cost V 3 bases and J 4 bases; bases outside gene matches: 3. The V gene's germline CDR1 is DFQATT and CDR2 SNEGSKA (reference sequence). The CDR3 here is CSASRLAGGPDTQYF. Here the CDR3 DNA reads TGCAGTGCTAGTAGACTAGCGGGAGGGCCAGATACGCAGTATTTT.

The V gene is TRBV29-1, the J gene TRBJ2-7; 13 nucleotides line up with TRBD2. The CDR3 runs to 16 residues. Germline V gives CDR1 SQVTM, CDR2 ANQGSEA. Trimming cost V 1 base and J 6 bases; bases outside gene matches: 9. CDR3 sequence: CSVEALGLAGEGEQYF. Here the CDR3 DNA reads TGCAGCGTTGAAGCCCTCGGACTAGCGGGAGAAGGCGAGCAGTACTTC.

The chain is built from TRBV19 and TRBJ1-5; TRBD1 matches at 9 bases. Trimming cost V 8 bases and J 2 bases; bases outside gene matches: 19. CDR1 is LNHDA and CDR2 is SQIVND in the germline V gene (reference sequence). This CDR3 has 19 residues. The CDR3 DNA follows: TGTGCCAGTGGGCCCCCTGCCCCTAACAGGGGGCGAGGCAATCAGCCCCAGCATTTT. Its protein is CASGPPAPNRGRGNQPQHF. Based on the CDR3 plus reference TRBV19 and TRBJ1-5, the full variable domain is DGGITQSPKYLFRKEGQNVTLSCEQNLNHDAMYWYRQDPGQGLRLIYYSQIVNDFQKGDIAEGYSVSREKKESFPLTVTSAQKNPTAFYLCASGPPAPNRGRGNQPQHFGDGTRLSIL.

The CDR3 reads CASSSLAGDNEQFF. The CDR3 coding sequence is TGTGCCAGTAGTTCCCTAGCGGGAGACAATGAGCAGTTCTTC. This sequence joins TRBV19 and TRBJ2-1, with 10 bases fitting TRBD2. With V trimmed by 5 bases and J by 5 bases, 3 bases remained unmatched. The CDR3 is 14 residues long. Germline V gene lookup returns CDR1 LNHDA and CDR2 SQIVND (reference sequence).

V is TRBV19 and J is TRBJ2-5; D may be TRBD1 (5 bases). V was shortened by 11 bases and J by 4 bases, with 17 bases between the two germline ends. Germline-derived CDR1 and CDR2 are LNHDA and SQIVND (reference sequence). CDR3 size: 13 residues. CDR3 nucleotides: TGTGCCTGTGGACCGAGGCAGGGAGAGACCCAGTACTTC. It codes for CACGPRQGETQYF.

CDR3 protein: CASSATSAYNEQFF. CDR3 bases: TGTGCCAGCAGCGCTACTAGCGCTTACAATGAGCAGTTCTTC. The rearrangement joins TRBV5-4 to TRBJ2-1, with 7 nucleotides matching TRBD2. V lost 4 bases and J lost 4; bases outside the gene matches: 5. Germline V gene data show CDR1 as SGHNT and CDR2 as YYREEE (reference sequence). CDR3 length: 14 residues.

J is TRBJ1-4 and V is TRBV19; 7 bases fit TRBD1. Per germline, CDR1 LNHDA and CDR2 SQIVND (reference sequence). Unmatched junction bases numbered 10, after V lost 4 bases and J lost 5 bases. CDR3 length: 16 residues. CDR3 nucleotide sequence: TGTGCCAGTAGTACCCTCCGGGGACAGCAGAATGAAAAACTGTTTTTT. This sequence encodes CASSTLRGQQNEKLFF.

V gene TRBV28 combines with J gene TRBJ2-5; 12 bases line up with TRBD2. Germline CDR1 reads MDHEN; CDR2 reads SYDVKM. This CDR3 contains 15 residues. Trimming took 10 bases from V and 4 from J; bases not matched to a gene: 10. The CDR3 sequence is CATLGLAGGAETQYF. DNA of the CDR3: TGTGCCACCTTAGGGCTAGCGGGAGGGGCAGAGACCCAGTACTTC.

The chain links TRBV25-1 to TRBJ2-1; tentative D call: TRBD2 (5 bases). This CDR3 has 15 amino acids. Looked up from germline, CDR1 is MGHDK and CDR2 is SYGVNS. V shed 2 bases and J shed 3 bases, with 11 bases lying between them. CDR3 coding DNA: TGTGCCAGCAGTGAAATTGGAGGAGACTACAATGAGCAGTTCTTC. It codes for CASSEIGGDYNEQFF.

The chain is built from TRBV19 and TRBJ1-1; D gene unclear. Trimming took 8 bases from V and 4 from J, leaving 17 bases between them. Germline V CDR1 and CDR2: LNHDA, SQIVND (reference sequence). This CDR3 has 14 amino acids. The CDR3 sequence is CASGRASSPTEAFF. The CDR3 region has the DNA TGTGCCAGTGGGAGGGCATCCAGCCCCACTGAAGCTTTCTTT.

The CDR3 nucleotides are TGTGCCAGCAGGGGGATGACAGCCGCCAACGTCCTGACTTTC. Translation: CASRGMTAANVLTF. This chain links TRBV6-5 with TRBJ2-6, with D tentatively TRBD1 (5 bases). CDR3 length equals 14 residues. V was clipped by 6 bases and J by 7 bases, with 13 bases between them. Looked up from germline, CDR1 is MNHEY and CDR2 is SVGAGI.

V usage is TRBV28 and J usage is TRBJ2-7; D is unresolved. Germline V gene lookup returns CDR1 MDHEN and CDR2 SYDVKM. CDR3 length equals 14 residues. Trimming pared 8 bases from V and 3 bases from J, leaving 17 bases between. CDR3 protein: CASPTKNEVYEQYF. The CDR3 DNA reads TGTGCCAGCCCGACCAAGAATGAGGTCTACGAGCAGTACTTC.

CDR3 sequence reads: CASSSGTPSPPRGQFF. CDR3 nucleotides: TGTGCCAGCAGTTCCGGGACTCCGTCCCCGCCCAGAGGACAGTTCTTC. V usage is TRBV28 and J usage is TRBJ2-1, with D tentatively TRBD2 (6 bases). The CDR3 contains 16 residues. The V and J ends lost 4 bases and 13 bases respectively, with 26 bases between them. Germline V lookup: CDR1 MDHEN, CDR2 SYDVKM.

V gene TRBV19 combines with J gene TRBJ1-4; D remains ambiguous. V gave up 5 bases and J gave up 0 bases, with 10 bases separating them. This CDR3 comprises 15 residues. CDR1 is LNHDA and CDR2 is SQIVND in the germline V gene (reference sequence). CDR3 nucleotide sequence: TGTGCCAGTAGTGTCGGCCAGGCAACTAATGAAAAACTGTTTTTT. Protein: CASSVGQATNEKLFF.

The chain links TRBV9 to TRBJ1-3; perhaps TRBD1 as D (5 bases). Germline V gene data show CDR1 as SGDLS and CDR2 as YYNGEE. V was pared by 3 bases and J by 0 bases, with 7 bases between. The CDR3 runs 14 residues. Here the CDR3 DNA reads TGTGCCAGCAGCGCTGACAGCTCTGGAAACACCATATATTTT. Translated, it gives CASSADSSGNTIYF.

The CDR3 loop is CASSLVGQGGEQYF. The CDR3 coding sequence is TGTGCCAGCAGCTTGGTGGGACAGGGTGGCGAGCAGTACTTC. The V and J genes are TRBV5-4 and TRBJ2-7; 9 nucleotides align to TRBD1. Germline values: CDR1 SGHNT, CDR2 YYREEE (reference sequence). This CDR3 has 14 amino acids. With 0 bases clipped from V and 6 bases from J, the junction kept 4 bases outside the gene matches.

CDR3 protein: CANLGQITEAFF. The CDR3 bases are TGTGCCAACCTGGGACAGATCACTGAAGCTTTCTTT. V and J are TRBV2 and TRBJ1-1; 7 positions match TRBD1. With 10 bases clipped from V and 4 bases from J, the junction kept 6 bases outside the gene matches. This CDR3 region has 12 residues. Germline V gene lookup returns CDR1 SNHLY and CDR2 FYNNEI.

CDR3 bases: TGTGCCAGCAGCTTAGAGGGGGCCATGACAGGAAACACCATATATTTT. Translation gives CASSLEGAMTGNTIYF. The chain combines TRBV7-2 with TRBJ1-3; TRBD1 agrees at 7 bases. The CDR3 has 16 residues. J gave up 4 bases and V 1 base, and 7 bases lay outside the gene matches. CDR1 is SGHTA, CDR2 FQGNSA, per germline. The entire variable domain, with the rest obtained from reference TRBV7-2 and TRBJ1-3, is as follows: GAGVSQSPSNKVTEKGKDVELRCDPISGHTALYWYRQSLGQGLEFLIYFQGNSAPDKSGLPSDRFSAERTGGSVSTLTIQRTQQEDSAVYLCASSLEGAMTGNTIYFGEGSWLTVV.

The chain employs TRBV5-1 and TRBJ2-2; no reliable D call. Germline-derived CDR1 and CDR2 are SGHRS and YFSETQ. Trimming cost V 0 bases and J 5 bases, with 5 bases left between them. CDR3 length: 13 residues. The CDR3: CASSLDGTGELFF. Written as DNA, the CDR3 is TGCGCCAGCAGCTTGGACGGGACCGGGGAGCTGTTTTTT. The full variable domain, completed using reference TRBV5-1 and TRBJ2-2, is KAGVTQTPRYLIKTRGQQVTLSCSPISGHRSVSWYQQTPGQGLQFLFEYFSETQRNKGNFPGRFSGRQFSNSRSEMNVSTLELGDSALYLCASSLDGTGELFFGEGSRLTVL.